Reported below is one T cell receptor beta chain. Antigen specificity is unknown. The CDR3 contains 15 residues. Trimming removed 0 bases from V and 3 bases from J; junction bases left unmatched: 7. In germline, CDR1 is GTSNPN, CDR2 SVGIG (reference sequence). The data were obtained in a study of blood T cells in healthy people across ages. With a J-beta primer mix and a sample-barcoded 5' primer, a second PCR ran roughly 6 to 11 cycles. TCRdb analysed the 5' RACE reads with MiXCR anew, one entry per CDR3 protein. This sample yields some 1 million distinct CDR3 sequences, of which around 45% are seen a single time; 18% belongs to the top ten. Regarding the study as a whole: Roughly linear age-related decline in beta diversity appeared, significant by age approximately 41. Across samples, TCR beta diversity tracked strongly with naive T cell percentage.

V and J are TRBV30 and TRBJ2-7; TRBD1 agrees at 8 bases. The TCR comes from a woman aged 55 to 70 in good health. Sequences were obtained from blood. CDR3 DNA sequence: TGTGCCTGGAGTGTAGGGGCAGGGGGCTTCTACGAGCAGTACTTC. Amino acid sequence: CAWSVGAGGFYEQYF. Full variable domain (remainder filled in from reference TRBV30 and TRBJ2-7): SQTIHQWPATLVQPVGSPLSLECTVEGTSNPNLYWYRQAAGRGLQLLFYSVGIGQISSEVPQNLSASRPQDRQFILSSKKLLLSDSGFYLCAWSVGAGGFYEQYFGPGTRLTVT.